A single sample is the source of the 27 T cell receptor beta chains below, sequenced in a study of regulatory T cells in long-lasting Graves disease. The authors built TCR beta libraries using iRepertoire HTBI primers and Arm-PCR of CDR3 regions. MiXCR was run by TCRdb on the multiplex PCR reads, yielding one entry per CDR3 protein. The sample shows around 400,000 distinct CDR3 sequences, about a quarter of them seen only once. The time point was: persistent/refractory GD, antithyroid drugs over 5 years with positive TRAb. Extracted PBMC RNA gave rise to the TCR library. Specimen: peripheral blood mononuclear cells (PBMCs), collected when the disease was refractory, from a patient treated with antithyroid drugs. Source of these receptors: a female donor with Graves disease.

On this clonotype itself: A read error is possible here, since a much larger clone lies one base away. The chain is built from TRBV25-1 and TRBJ2-7; perhaps TRBD2 as D (6 bases). Trimming pared 4 bases from V and 1 base from J, leaving 11 bases between. This CDR3 has 14 amino acids. The germline gives CDR1 MGHDK, CDR2 SYGVNS. DNA of the CDR3: TGTGCCAGCAGTGCAACGACTAGTTCCTACGAGCAGTACTTC. Translated: CASSATTSSYEQYF.

V gene TRBV18 combines with J gene TRBJ1-5, with D possibly matching TRBD1 (5 bases). Trimming left V 5 bases short and J 8 bases short, with 16 bases between. The CDR3 spans 14 residues. Germline V lookup: CDR1 KGHSH, CDR2 LQKENI. CDR3 protein: CASSSGPGREPQHF. The CDR3 region has the DNA TGTGCCAGCTCATCAGGGCCAGGGAGGGAGCCCCAGCATTTT.

This clonotype was counted only a few times. The J gene is TRBJ2-1, the V gene TRBV20-1; maybe TRBD1 (5 bases). The DNA end lines up better with TRBJ2-5; the J call may be wrong. There are 14 residues in the CDR3. Germline V gene sequence: CDR1 DFQATT, CDR2 SNEGSKA (reference sequence). CDR3 in DNA: TGCAGTGCTAGACCCATAGGGGTACAAGAGACCCAGTACTTC. Protein product: CSARPIGVQETQYF.

The chain carries TRBV19 and TRBJ2-7, with D tentatively TRBD1 (5 bases). Germline CDR1 LNHDA, CDR2 SQIVND (reference sequence). Trimming pared 10 bases from V and 2 bases from J, leaving 18 bases between. This CDR3 contains 14 residues. CDR3 nucleotide sequence: TGTGCCACCATGGACACCACCGGACCCTACGAGCAGTACTTC. Amino acids: CATMDTTGPYEQYF.

This clonotype has just a few counts. The chain couples TRBV20-1 to TRBJ1-1; 11 nucleotides agree with TRBD1. The germline gives CDR1 DFQATT, CDR2 SNEGSKA (reference sequence). CDR3 length: 15 residues. V gave up 6 bases and J gave up 0 bases; unmatched junction bases: 6. The CDR3 sequence: CSATGTGGMNTEAFF. Written as DNA, the CDR3 is TGCAGTGCAACCGGGACAGGGGGGATGAACACTGAAGCTTTCTTT.

The V call is TRBV9, the J call TRBJ2-2; 12 bases map to TRBD2. With 1 base clipped from V and 3 bases from J, the junction kept 4 bases outside the gene matches. The CDR3 is 17 amino acids. The germline gives CDR1 SGDLS, CDR2 YYNGEE. The CDR3: CASSVNGLAGYTGELFF. CDR3 coding DNA: TGTGCCAGCAGCGTAAATGGACTAGCGGGATACACCGGGGAGCTGTTTTTT. The complete variable domain, with remaining parts taken from reference TRBV9 and TRBJ2-2, reads DSGVTQTPKHLITATGQRVTLRCSPRSGDLSVYWYQQSLDQGLQFLIQYYNGEERAKGNILERFSAQQFPDLHSELNLSSLELGDSALYFCASSVNGLAGYTGELFFGEGSRLTVL.

Regarding this clonotype: This may be a read error: a much more frequent sequence differs by one nucleotide. V gene TRBV2 combines with J gene TRBJ2-2, with 7 bases identical to TRBD2. This CDR3 has 15 amino acids. In germline, CDR1 is SNHLY, CDR2 FYNNEI. The junction had 9 bases not matched to a gene; V was cut back by 6 bases and J by 5 bases. The CDR3 sequence: CASRNMAGVTGELFF. Here the CDR3 DNA reads TGTGCCAGCAGAAATATGGCGGGAGTAACCGGGGAGCTGTTTTTT. The full variable domain, in which reference TRBV2 and TRBJ2-2 provide the parts outside the CDR3, is EPEVTQTPSHQVTQMGQEVILRCVPISNHLYFYWYRQILGQKVEFLVSFYNNEISEKSEIFDDQFSVERPDGSNFTLKIRSTKLEDSAMYFCASRNMAGVTGELFFGEGSRLTVL.

This clonotype was seen many times. The chain employs TRBV6-5 and TRBJ1-4; 11 nucleotides line up with TRBD1. Germline CDR1 is MNHEY and CDR2 is SVGAGI. This CDR3 is 15 amino acids long. V shed 0 bases and J 7 bases; nucleotides not matched to a gene: 1. CDR3 nucleotides: TGTGCCAGCAGTTACTCAGGGACAGGGGGTGAAAAACTGTTTTTT. It yields the protein CASSYSGTGGEKLFF.

This clonotype was observed many times. This sequence joins TRBV28 and TRBJ1-5; no definite D call. Trimming cost V 3 bases and J 11 bases, with 11 bases left between them. Germline CDR1 MDHEN, CDR2 SYDVKM. The CDR3 contains 12 residues. The CDR3 region is CASSLQALAQHF. The CDR3 nucleotides read TGTGCCAGCAGTTTGCAGGCGTTGGCCCAGCATTTT.

This clonotype turned up a few times. The chain combines TRBV30 with TRBJ2-5, with TRBD1 matching 7 bases. The junction had 8 bases not matched to a gene; V was cut back by 4 bases and J by 3 bases. The CDR3 covers 14 residues. In germline, CDR1 is GTSNPN, CDR2 SVGIG (reference sequence). The CDR3 sequence: CAWTPTGPEETQYF. In DNA form, the CDR3 reads TGTGCCTGGACACCGACAGGGCCCGAAGAGACCCAGTACTTC.

The chain carries TRBV29-1 and TRBJ2-7; D is perhaps TRBD2 (5 bases). The CDR3 totals 16 residues. With 4 bases removed from V and 2 bases from J, the gap between germline ends came to 21 bases. Germline V lookup: CDR1 SQVTM, CDR2 ANQGSEA. The CDR3: CSVAVISLAYAYEQYF. DNA of the CDR3: TGCAGCGTTGCGGTGATTTCATTAGCGTACGCCTACGAGCAGTACTTC.

The chain is built from TRBV24-1 and TRBJ2-6, with TRBD1 matching over 7 bases. This CDR3 spans 19 amino acids. CDR1 KGHDR and CDR2 SFDVKD come from the germline V gene. V was clipped by 2 bases and J by 0 bases; unmatched bases: 9. This CDR3 reads CATSDSPTGINSGANVLTF. The CDR3 DNA follows: TGTGCCACCAGTGATTCCCCGACAGGGATTAACTCTGGGGCCAACGTCCTGACTTTC.

J is TRBJ1-3 and V is TRBV6-1, with TRBD1 as a possible D gene (5 bases). Germline V gene lookup returns CDR1 MNHNS and CDR2 SASEGT. The CDR3 runs to 15 residues. V was cut by 6 bases and J by 4 bases, with 16 bases left in between. The CDR3 here is CASSERGGGGNTIYF. In nucleotides, the CDR3 is TGTGCCAGCAGCGAAAGGGGAGGTGGCGGAAACACCATATATTTT.

This clonotype was recorded only once. V gene TRBV7-9 combines with J gene TRBJ2-7, with D tentatively TRBD1 or TRBD2 (5 bases each). The CDR3 contains 18 residues. The V gene lost 6 bases and the J gene lost 3 bases, with 27 bases spanning the gap. From germline, CDR1 is SEHNR and CDR2 FQNEAQ (reference sequence). The CDR3 protein is CASRPGPGSGVLSYEQYF. In nucleotides, the CDR3 is TGTGCCAGCAGGCCGGGACCCGGCTCCGGGGTCCTGAGCTACGAGCAGTACTTC. Based on the CDR3 plus reference TRBV7-9 and TRBJ2-7, the full variable domain is DTGVSQNPRHKITKRGQNVTFRCDPISEHNRLYWYRQTLGQGPEFLTYFQNEAQLEKSRLLSDRFSAERPKGSFSTLEIQRTEQGDSAMYLCASRPGPGSGVLSYEQYFGPGTRLTVT.

This clonotype was observed at least ten times. The chain uses TRBV2 and TRBJ1-1; 7 nucleotides agree with TRBD1. Per germline, CDR1 SNHLY and CDR2 FYNNEI. Trimming at V came to 6 bases and at J to 0 bases, leaving 7 bases not matched to a gene. The CDR3 is 15 residues long. The DNA of the CDR3 is TGTGCCAGCAGGCTCGGGACAGTCATGAACACTGAAGCTTTCTTT. Protein sequence: CASRLGTVMNTEAFF.

V usage is TRBV28 and J usage is TRBJ2-7, with D unresolved. In germline, CDR1 is MDHEN, CDR2 SYDVKM. The CDR3 extends over 14 amino acids. Trimming cost V 9 bases and J 3 bases, with 18 bases left between them. The DNA for the CDR3 is TGTGCCAGTAAGCCCCCCCGTTGGGACTACGAGCAGTACTTC. Amino acids: CASKPPRWDYEQYF.

This sequence joins TRBV28 and TRBJ1-3, with TRBD1 matching over 9 bases. Germline V gene data show CDR1 as MDHEN and CDR2 as SYDVKM. Trimming removed 5 bases from V and 9 bases from J; junction bases left unmatched: 11. CDR3 length equals 15 residues. CDR3 loop: CASSIGTGFFTTIYF. The CDR3 DNA sequence: TGTGCCAGCAGTATCGGGACAGGGTTTTTTACCACCATATATTTT.

This clonotype occurred a few times. This chain joins TRBV7-2 and TRBJ1-5; D not resolved. The CDR3 runs 13 residues. CDR1 is SGHTA and CDR2 is FQGNSA in the germline V gene. Trimming stripped 2 bases from V and 7 bases from J, with 9 bases between. The CDR3 reads CASSLRNGQPQHF. The CDR3 DNA reads as TGTGCCAGCAGCTTAAGAAACGGACAGCCCCAGCATTTT.

This clonotype has more than one count but fewer than ten. J is TRBJ1-5 and V is TRBV6-2 or TRBV6-3; 7 bases are a match to TRBD1. The germline V gene encodes CDR1 MNHEY and CDR2 SVGEGT. V gave up 2 bases and J gave up 6 bases; unmatched junction bases: 10. The CDR3 extends over 16 amino acids. The CDR3 nucleotides read TGTGCCAGCAGTTACGAATGGAGACAGGGAACTCAGCCCCAGCATTTT. This codes for CASSYEWRQGTQPQHF.

This clonotype was observed many times. This chain connects TRBV12-3 or TRBV12-4 to TRBJ1-2; TRBD1 aligns across 7 bases. CDR3 length: 16 amino acids. Trimming at V came to 5 bases and at J to 4 bases, leaving 13 bases not matched to a gene. CDR3 region: CASSLELGQVFYGYTF. CDR3 sequence (DNA): TGTGCCAGCAGTCTCGAACTTGGACAGGTGTTCTATGGCTACACCTTC.

This chain links TRBV12-3 or TRBV12-4 with TRBJ2-7; TRBD2 agrees at 8 bases. CDR3 size: 13 residues. J gave up 5 bases and V 4 bases, and 4 bases lay outside the gene matches. The CDR3 spells CASSSGGGNEQYF. CDR3 coding DNA: TGTGCCAGCAGTTCCGGGGGGGGGAACGAGCAGTACTTC.

This chain connects TRBV3-1 to TRBJ1-3; D remains ambiguous. The ends were cut back, 4 bases at V and 0 bases at J, with 10 bases in the middle. Germline loops: CDR1 LGHDT, CDR2 YNNKEL (reference sequence). This CDR3 is built from 15 residues. CDR3 nucleotide sequence: TGTGCCAGCAGCCCATCCTTGGGCTCTGGAAACACCATATATTTT. Translation gives CASSPSLGSGNTIYF.

The V and J genes are TRBV29-1 and TRBJ2-2; the match to TRBD2 covers 13 bases. Germline CDR1 is SQVTM and CDR2 is ANQGSEA. This CDR3 has 15 residues. V lost 1 base, J lost 6 bases, and 2 bases stayed unmatched. CDR3 amino acids: CSVEVLAGGAGELFF. DNA for the CDR3: TGCAGCGTTGAAGTACTAGCGGGAGGGGCCGGGGAGCTGTTTTTT.

This clonotype was counted a few times. The V and J genes are TRBV9 and TRBJ2-2, with unresolved D. Germline V gene data show CDR1 as SGDLS and CDR2 as YYNGEE. Trimming removed 0 bases from V and 5 bases from J, with 11 bases in between. CDR3 length: 15 residues. CDR3 coding DNA: TGTGCCAGCAGCGTAGGGGCGGTAGGAACCGGGGAGCTGTTTTTT. Residues: CASSVGAVGTGELFF.

The chain combines TRBV18 with TRBJ2-7; weak D call: TRBD1 (5 bases). Germline V lookup: CDR1 KGHSH, CDR2 LQKENI. The CDR3 sequence is 15 residues long. V was trimmed by 0 bases and J by 0 bases, leaving 9 bases between them. The CDR3 loop is CASSPPLTVSYEQYF. CDR3 bases: TGTGCCAGCTCACCACCGTTGACAGTCTCCTACGAGCAGTACTTC.

The chain recombines TRBV20-1 with TRBJ1-2, with D hard to call. The V gene lost 0 bases and the J gene lost 12 bases, with 11 bases spanning the gap. The CDR3 spans 11 residues. Germline V gene sequence: CDR1 DFQATT, CDR2 SNEGSKA (reference sequence). In DNA, the CDR3 is TGCAGTGCTAGAGAGTCCCGGGAACACACCTTC. This gives the protein CSARESREHTF.

This clonotype was observed a handful of times. The V call is TRBV9, the J call TRBJ1-6; D remains ambiguous. Trimming left V 6 bases short and J 4 bases short, with 17 bases between. Germline lookup yields CDR1 SGDLS and CDR2 YYNGEE. The CDR3 runs 16 residues. Here the CDR3 reads CASTVDGSQYNSPLHF. The CDR3 DNA reads as TGTGCCAGCACCGTCGACGGCTCACAATATAATTCACCCCTCCACTTT.